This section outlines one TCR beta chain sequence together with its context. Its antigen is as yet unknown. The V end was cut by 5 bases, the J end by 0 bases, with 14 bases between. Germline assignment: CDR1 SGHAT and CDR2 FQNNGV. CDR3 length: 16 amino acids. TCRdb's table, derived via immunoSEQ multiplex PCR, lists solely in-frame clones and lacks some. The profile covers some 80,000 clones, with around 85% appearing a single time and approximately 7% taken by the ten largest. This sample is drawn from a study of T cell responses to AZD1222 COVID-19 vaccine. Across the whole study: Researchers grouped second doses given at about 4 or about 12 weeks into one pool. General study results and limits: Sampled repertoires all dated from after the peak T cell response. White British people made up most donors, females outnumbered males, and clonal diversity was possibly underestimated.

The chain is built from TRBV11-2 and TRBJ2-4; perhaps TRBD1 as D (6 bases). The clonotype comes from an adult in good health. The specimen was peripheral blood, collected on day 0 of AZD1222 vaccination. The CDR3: CASSPDRNLAKNIQYF. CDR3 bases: TGTGCCAGCAGCCCAGACAGGAATCTAGCCAAAAACATTCAGTACTTC.